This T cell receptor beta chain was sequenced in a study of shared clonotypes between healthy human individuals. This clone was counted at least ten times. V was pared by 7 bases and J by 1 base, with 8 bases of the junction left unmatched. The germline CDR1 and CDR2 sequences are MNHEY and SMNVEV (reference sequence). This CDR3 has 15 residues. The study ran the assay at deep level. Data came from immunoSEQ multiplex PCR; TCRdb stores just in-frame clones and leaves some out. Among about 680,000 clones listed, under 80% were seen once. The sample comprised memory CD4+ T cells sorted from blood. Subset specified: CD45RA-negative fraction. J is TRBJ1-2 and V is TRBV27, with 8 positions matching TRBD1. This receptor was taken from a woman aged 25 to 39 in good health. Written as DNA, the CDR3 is TGTGCCAGCACCAAGGACAGGGCTAATAACTATGGCTACACCTTC. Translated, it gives CASTKDRANNYGYTF.